The 2 T cell receptor beta chains below all came from one sample that was sequenced in a study of T-cell reconstitution after alpha-beta-depleted transplantation in children. It was with unique molecular identifiers that the TCRbeta library was prepared. A single record per CDR3 protein comes from TCRdb applying MiXCR to the PCR reads. The sample holds hundreds of thousands of distinct CDR3 sequences; roughly 13% are singletons and the top ten take around 0.8%. The sequences come from PBMCs, collected before TCRalphabeta/CD19-depleted stem cell transplant. The receptors originated from a girl under 10 years old with congenital amegakaryocytic thrombocytopenia, due to receive a stem cell transplant.

This clonotype was seen repeatedly, ten times or more. The rearrangement uses TRBV20-1 and TRBJ2-4; 11 bases align to TRBD2. V trimming: 1 base; J trimming: 1 base; junction bases outside the gene matches: 6. Germline lookup yields CDR1 DFQATT and CDR2 SNEGSKA (reference sequence). The CDR3 contains 17 residues. CDR3: CSARGLAGGGAKNIQYF. As DNA, the CDR3 is TGCAGTGCTAGAGGGCTAGCGGGAGGAGGGGCCAAAAACATTCAGTACTTC.

The sample holds many counts of this clonotype. This chain uses TRBV29-1 with TRBJ2-7; D is possibly TRBD2 (6 bases). The ends were cut back, 3 bases at V and 0 bases at J, with 9 bases in the middle. This CDR3 region has 13 residues. The V gene's germline CDR1 is SQVTM and CDR2 ANQGSEA. The CDR3: CSVDVGGSYEQYF. CDR3 DNA sequence: TGCAGCGTTGACGTCGGGGGCTCCTACGAGCAGTACTTC.